Included here is one T cell receptor (beta chain) sequence, with context. This record belongs to a study of control samples from healthy donors and cancer patients. The repertoire was sequenced with immunoSEQ multiplex PCR; TCRdb's copy has only in-frame clones and lacks some. The repertoire holds 400,000 to 500,000 clones, with 75% to 95% as singletons. With V trimmed by 5 bases and J by 6 bases, 4 bases remained unmatched. CDR1 and CDR2 (germline): SGHTA, FQGTGA. The CDR3 runs to 13 residues. This TCR was recovered from a man aged 35 to 55 with head and neck cancer. Specimen: PBMCs. The chain links TRBV7-3 to TRBJ2-1; TRBD1 aligns across 7 bases. CDR3 amino acids: CASSRDSSNEQFF. The CDR3 nucleotides are TGTGCCAGCAGCCGGGACAGTAGCAATGAGCAGTTCTTC.